This TCR beta chain was sequenced for a study of T cells after yellow fever vaccination. A note on this clonotype: Its antigen is not identified.

A 5'RACE template-switching step, the method used to make TCR cDNA, added a universal primer site and UMIs. MiXCR was run by TCRdb on the 5' RACE reads, yielding one entry per CDR3 protein. The repertoire holds hundreds of thousands of distinct CDR3 sequences, 13% seen once, with around 15% in the top ten. This CDR3 contains 12 residues. Trimming pared 2 bases from V and 10 bases from J, leaving 12 bases between. CDR1 DFQATT and CDR2 SNEGSKA come from the germline V gene (reference sequence). Whole-study results and caveats: Once the booster was given, most primary-vaccination clones reappeared, at more than 95% for CD4 and approximately 88% for CD8.

The sample consisted of PBMCs, taken on the day of the yellow fever booster vaccination. This chain joins TRBV20-1 and TRBJ2-1, with D perhaps matching TRBD2 (5 bases). The source is a man aged 25 to 45 who received the YFV17D yellow fever vaccine. The CDR3 is CSARLTSQEQFF. The CDR3 DNA sequence: TGCAGTGCTAGACTTACTAGTCAAGAGCAGTTCTTC.